The sequence of this TCR beta chain was determined in a study of shared clonotypes between healthy human individuals. Trimming pared 0 bases from V and 4 bases from J, leaving 5 bases between. Germline assignment: CDR1 SGHRS and CDR2 YFSETQ. The CDR3 sequence is 13 residues long. Sorted-subset replicate PCR reactions contained around 220 ng DNA, corresponding to approximately 30,000 T cell genomes. Authors' analysis steps: Junction-only immunoSEQ data arrived without quality scores, meaning filtering differed. TCRdb's copy holds only in-frame clones and misses some; the assay was immunoSEQ multiplex PCR. The D gene and trimming were derived from the DNA, and the V and J assignments and clone size from that table. This repertoire shows more than 400,000 clones, about 96% found once; its top ten account for about 0.064%.

This sequence originates from a woman between 25 and 40 years old in good health. The chain recombines TRBV5-1 with TRBJ2-1; D ambiguous. Sequenced input: naive CD4+ T cells sorted from blood. Documented subset: CD45RA+ positively selected. The CDR3 nucleotides read TGCGCCAGCAGCTTGGTCCAGTACAATGAGCAGTTCTTC. Translation gives CASSLVQYNEQFF.